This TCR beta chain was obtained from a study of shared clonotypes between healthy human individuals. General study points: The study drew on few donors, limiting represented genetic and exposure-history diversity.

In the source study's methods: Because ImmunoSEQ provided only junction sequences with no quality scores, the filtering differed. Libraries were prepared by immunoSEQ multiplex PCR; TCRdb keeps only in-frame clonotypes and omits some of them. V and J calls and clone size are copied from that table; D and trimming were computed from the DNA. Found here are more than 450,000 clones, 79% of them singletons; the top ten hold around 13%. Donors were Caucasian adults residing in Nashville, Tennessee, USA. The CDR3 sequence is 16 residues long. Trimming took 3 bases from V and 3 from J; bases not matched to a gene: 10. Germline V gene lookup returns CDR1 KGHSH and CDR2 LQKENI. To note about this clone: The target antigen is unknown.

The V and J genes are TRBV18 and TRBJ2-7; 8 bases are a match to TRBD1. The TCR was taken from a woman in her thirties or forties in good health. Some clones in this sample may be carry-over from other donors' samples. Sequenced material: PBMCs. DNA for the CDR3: TGTGCCAGCTCACCCAGCGGCGGACAGGGCTACTACGAGCAGTACTTC. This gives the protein CASSPSGGQGYYEQYF.